The 14 T cell receptor beta chains below were found in one sample sequenced in a study of regulatory T cells in long-lasting Graves disease. HTBI primers from iRepertoire and Arm-PCR of CDR3 regions yielded the TCR beta libraries. TCRdb re-called the multiplex PCR reads through MiXCR, storing one row per CDR3 protein. The table includes about 310,000 distinct CDR3 sequences, roughly a fifth detected once. Documented time point: persistent/refractory GD, antithyroid drugs over 5 years with positive TRAb. RNA isolated from PBMCs was used to make the TCR library. Sequences were derived from peripheral blood mononuclear cells (PBMCs), sampled when the disease was refractory, from a patient treated with antithyroid drugs. These receptors were taken from a female donor with Graves disease.

This clonotype was detected a few times. The V gene is TRBV10-3, the J gene TRBJ1-1; D unclear. Trimming took off 4 bases at V and 3 bases at J, with 21 bases between the two ends. CDR3 length equals 17 residues. Germline assignment: CDR1 ENHRY and CDR2 SYGVKD. The CDR3 DNA reads as TGTGCCATCAGTGGGTCGAGTGACTCCAACGGCGACACTGAAGCTTTCTTT. Protein sequence: CAISGSSDSNGDTEAFF.

This clonotype was seen a handful of times. The rearrangement links TRBV7-2 to TRBJ1-5; TRBD1 matches at 12 bases. The CDR3 has 17 amino acids. Germline V gene data show CDR1 as SGHTA and CDR2 as FQGNSA. Trimming cost V 5 bases and J 3 bases; bases outside gene matches: 8. CDR3 nucleotides: TGTGCCAGCAGCCCGGGACAGGGGGCTTCACTCAATCAGCCCCAGCATTTT. Translation gives CASSPGQGASLNQPQHF.

V gene TRBV20-1 combines with J gene TRBJ2-7, with 8 bases lining up with TRBD1. V trimming: 0 bases; J trimming: 3 bases; junction bases outside the gene matches: 7. CDR3 length equals 15 residues. Germline V CDR1 and CDR2: DFQATT, SNEGSKA (reference sequence). CDR3 residues: CSARDLADRVYEQYF. Written as DNA, the CDR3 is TGCAGTGCTAGAGATCTTGCGGACAGGGTCTACGAGCAGTACTTC.

This chain links TRBV20-1 with TRBJ2-7; maybe TRBD2 (6 bases). The CDR3 spans 14 residues. Trimming removed 6 bases from V and 1 base from J, with 16 bases in between. Per germline, CDR1 DFQATT and CDR2 SNEGSKA (reference sequence). The CDR3 nucleotides are TGCAGTGCGACTACCCCGGGAGTGTCCTACGAGCAGTACTTC. The encoded protein is CSATTPGVSYEQYF.

The gene calls are TRBV29-1 and TRBJ2-7; D might be TRBD1 (6 bases). Germline loops: CDR1 SQVTM, CDR2 ANQGSEA. V lost 7 bases and J lost 3, with 25 bases in between. This CDR3 is built from 16 residues. This CDR3 reads CSAQASETGTNYEQYF. DNA of the CDR3: TGCAGCGCCCAGGCCAGCGAGACAGGAACGAACTACGAGCAGTACTTC.

This clonotype came up many times. V usage is TRBV27 and J usage is TRBJ1-4; 7 nucleotides agree with TRBD1. J gave up 7 bases and V 3 bases, and 5 bases lay outside the gene matches. The CDR3 consists of 14 residues. Germline CDR1 is MNHEY and CDR2 is SMNVEV (reference sequence). This CDR3 reads CASSFSQGTEKLFF. The CDR3 region has the DNA TGTGCCAGCAGTTTTTCACAGGGGACTGAAAAACTGTTTTTT.

This clonotype occurred a few times. One end of the junction fails to match germline, which may point to a read error. The rearrangement links TRBV6-2 or TRBV6-3 to TRBJ2-7; TRBD2 aligns across 8 bases. The CDR3 is made up of 12 amino acids. Germline values: CDR1 MNHEY, CDR2 SVGEGT. This CDR3 reads CASSYVREARDF. The CDR3 DNA reads as TGTGCCAGCAGTTATGTGCGGGAGGCCAGGGACTTC.

The gene calls are TRBV28 and TRBJ2-1, with 7 bases fitting TRBD2. The V segment lost 7 bases and the J segment 5 bases; nucleotides outside the gene matches: 14. The germline CDR1 and CDR2 sequences are MDHEN and SYDVKM. The CDR3 runs to 16 residues. The CDR3 coding sequence is TGTGCCAGCACCCTGCAAGGGGCTAGCGGTAACAATGAGCAGTTCTTC. It yields the protein CASTLQGASGNNEQFF.

This clonotype was seen only a few times. CDR3 sequence reads: CSVPWGHGYTF. In DNA form, the CDR3 reads TGCAGCGTCCCGTGGGGACATGGCTACACCTTC. This rearrangement joins TRBV29-1 to TRBJ1-2; D perhaps matches TRBD1 (5 bases). The V gene lost 6 bases and the J gene lost 6 bases, with 11 bases spanning the gap. CDR3 size: 11 residues. The V gene's germline CDR1 is SQVTM and CDR2 ANQGSEA.

J is TRBJ2-1 and V is TRBV7-2, with 8 bases fitting TRBD1. The CDR3 is 13 residues long. The junction had 1 base not matched to a gene; V was cut back by 3 bases and J by 6 bases. Germline V gene data show CDR1 as SGHTA and CDR2 as FQGNSA. The CDR3 loop is CASSFDRGNEQFF. CDR3 DNA sequence: TGTGCCAGCAGCTTTGACAGGGGCAATGAGCAGTTCTTC.

This clonotype has a count of ten or more. V gene TRBV28 combines with J gene TRBJ2-7; weak D call: TRBD1 (6 bases). The CDR3 is 13 residues long. Trimming took off 6 bases at V and 1 base at J, with 10 bases between the two ends. Germline V gene data show CDR1 as MDHEN and CDR2 as SYDVKM. CDR3 bases: TGTGCCAGCAGGGGGACAATTTCCTACGAGCAGTACTTC. Residues: CASRGTISYEQYF.

This clonotype was picked up many times. The rearrangement links TRBV20-1 to TRBJ1-2, with 9 bases that match TRBD1. CDR1 and CDR2 from the germline V gene are DFQATT and SNEGSKA (reference sequence). CDR3 length: 14 residues. After removal of 6 bases from V and 6 bases from J, the junction contained 11 bases not matched to a gene. The CDR3 region has the DNA TGCAGTGCCCCCCCCGGGACAGGGTCCGATGGCTACACCTTC. It specifies CSAPPGTGSDGYTF.

The V gene is TRBV3-1, the J gene TRBJ2-5; weak D call: TRBD1 (6 bases). In germline, CDR1 is LGHDT, CDR2 YNNKEL (reference sequence). V was shortened by 1 base and J by 6 bases, with 9 bases between the two germline ends. There are 13 residues in the CDR3. The CDR3 is CASSQGGQKTQYF. In nucleotides, the CDR3 is TGTGCCAGCAGCCAAGGGGGGCAAAAGACCCAGTACTTC.

Ten or more counts support this clonotype. This chain joins TRBV28 and TRBJ2-7; TRBD2 agrees at 9 bases. This CDR3 comprises 15 residues. The V and J ends lost 3 bases and 0 bases, in that order; junction bases with no gene match: 3. In germline, CDR1 is MDHEN, CDR2 SYDVKM. CDR3 nucleotide sequence: TGTGCCAGCAGTTTGACTAGCGGTTACTCCTACGAGCAGTACTTC. Protein sequence: CASSLTSGYSYEQYF.